One sample yielded the 32 T cell receptor beta chains listed below, sequenced in a study of cytomegalovirus exposure and HLA in healthy donors. The PCR had 60 Vbeta and 13 Jbeta primers. This table comes from immunoSEQ multiplex PCR, and its TCRdb copy is limited to in-frame clones, with some not included. The data contain some 110,000 clones, around 80% of them seen just once; the ten biggest clones take up about 2.3%. The sample was PBMCs. The receptor source for this set is a middle-aged man in good health and CMV-seronegative.

The V call is TRBV4-2, the J call TRBJ1-2; maybe TRBD1 (5 bases). Germline CDR1 reads LGHNA; CDR2 reads YNFKEQ. V was shortened by 4 bases and J by 8 bases, with 14 bases between the two germline ends. CDR3 length: 13 residues. This chain's CDR3 is CASSPLPAGGYTF. The CDR3 coding sequence is TGTGCCAGCAGCCCGTTACCCGCAGGGGGCTACACCTTC.

In this sample, this clone turned up once. The chain couples TRBV2 to TRBJ2-3; 9 nucleotides line up with TRBD2. Germline V lookup: CDR1 SNHLY, CDR2 FYNNEI. CDR3 length: 13 amino acids. V shed 5 bases, J shed 13 bases, and the junction held 10 bases outside the gene matches. The DNA of the CDR3 is TGTGCCAGCAGTTCTCTAGCGGGGATCAATGAGTATTTT. Translating it yields CASSSLAGINEYF.

In this sample, this clone turned up a few times. The chain is built from TRBV5-6 and TRBJ2-6; D ambiguous. Trimming removed 1 base from V and 4 bases from J, with 9 bases in between. This CDR3 is built from 15 residues. Germline V lookup: CDR1 SGHDT, CDR2 YYEEEE. CDR3 in DNA: TGTGCCAGCAGCTTGCACGGGTACGGGGCCAACGTCCTGACTTTC. Encoded protein: CASSLHGYGANVLTF.

V is TRBV19 and J is TRBJ1-2, with a possible D match to TRBD1 (5 bases). Trimming pared 7 bases from V and 1 base from J, leaving 13 bases between. This CDR3 comprises 14 residues. In germline, CDR1 is LNHDA, CDR2 SQIVND (reference sequence). This chain's CDR3 is CASTLQGLNYGYTF. The CDR3 bases are TGTGCCAGTACCCTTCAGGGTCTTAACTATGGCTACACCTTC. Looking up the rest from reference TRBV19 and TRBJ1-2 gives the full variable domain: DGGITQSPKYLFRKEGQNVTLSCEQNLNHDAMYWYRQDPGQGLRLIYYSQIVNDFQKGDIAEGYSVSREKKESFPLTVTSAQKNPTAFYLCASTLQGLNYGYTFGSGTRLTVV.

The CDR3 region is CASSVTGTSFNSPLHF. The CDR3 DNA reads TGTGCCAGCAGTGTAACCGGGACTAGCTTTAATTCACCCCTCCACTTT. V gene TRBV28 combines with J gene TRBJ1-6, with D possibly TRBD1 on 5 matching bases. The V end lost 5 bases, the J end lost 6 bases, and 17 bases lay between the germline ends. The CDR3 spans 16 residues. Germline V gives CDR1 MDHEN, CDR2 SYDVKM.

This clone occurred a few times. The chain is built from TRBV19 and TRBJ1-1; D not certain. CDR1 and CDR2 from the germline V gene are LNHDA and SQIVND (reference sequence). The CDR3 contains 12 residues. V was shortened by 7 bases and J by 4 bases, with 10 bases between the two germline ends. DNA of the CDR3: TGTGCCAGTAAAGACTACGGCACTGAAGCTTTCTTT. This sequence encodes CASKDYGTEAFF.

A note on this clone: Germline and junction disagree at one end, which may indicate a read error. This chain's CDR3 is CASSNEARGWENQYF. The CDR3 DNA reads as TGCGCCAGCAGCAACGAGGCTCGGGGGTGGGAGAACCAGTACTTC. The J gene is TRBJ2-5, the V gene TRBV5-1; tentatively, D is TRBD2 (6 bases). The germline gives CDR1 SGHRS, CDR2 YFSETQ. The CDR3 spans 15 residues.

The chain links TRBV6-6 to TRBJ1-2, with 7 bases aligning to TRBD1. The J segment lost 7 bases and the V segment lost 7 bases, leaving 15 bases of the junction unmatched. This CDR3 has 15 amino acids. Germline V gives CDR1 MNHNY, CDR2 SVGAGI (reference sequence). Here the CDR3 DNA reads TGTGCCAGCATCTTAGGGGGCAGGGCCCTCGGTGGCTACACCTTC. Amino acids: CASILGGRALGGYTF.

This clone has more than one count but fewer than ten. This chain uses TRBV2 with TRBJ2-3, with D possibly being TRBD2 (6 bases). CDR3 size: 15 residues. V was cut by 7 bases and J by 6 bases, with 20 bases left in between. Germline CDR1 is SNHLY and CDR2 is FYNNEI. The CDR3 DNA is TGTGCCAGCACCGCTTGGCGGGGCGCTCTGGATACGCAGTATTTT. Translating gives CASTAWRGALDTQYF.

This clone turned up a few times. J is TRBJ1-4 and V is TRBV30; the D is unclear. CDR1 is GTSNPN and CDR2 is SVGIG in the germline V gene (reference sequence). CDR3 size: 15 residues. The ends were cut back, 0 bases at V and 4 bases at J, with 12 bases in the middle. Here the CDR3 reads CAWSVLGSFNEKLFF. CDR3 sequence (DNA): TGTGCCTGGAGTGTACTAGGCAGTTTTAATGAAAAACTGTTTTTT.

The V and J genes are TRBV5-1 and TRBJ2-3, with 10 bases fitting TRBD1. Germline CDR1 SGHRS, CDR2 YFSETQ. The CDR3 is 15 amino acids. The junction had 7 bases not matched to a gene; V was cut back by 4 bases and J by 5 bases. The CDR3 region has the DNA TGCGCCAGCAGCGGGGGACAGGGGCGGGTAGATACGCAGTATTTT. This encodes CASSGGQGRVDTQYF.

This chain uses TRBV10-1 with TRBJ2-5; 8 nucleotides line up with TRBD2. The CDR3 extends over 15 amino acids. The V and J ends lost 2 bases and 5 bases, in that order; junction bases with no gene match: 7. From germline, CDR1 is WNHNN and CDR2 SYGVQD (reference sequence). The CDR3 bases are TGCGCCAGCAGTGAGGGGGTAGCGGGGTGGGAGACCCAGTACTTC. As protein: CASSEGVAGWETQYF.

V usage is TRBV18 and J usage is TRBJ2-7; D not certain. The germline V gene encodes CDR1 KGHSH and CDR2 LQKENI. This CDR3 has 13 residues. Trimming took off 2 bases at V and 6 bases at J, with 11 bases between the two ends. CDR3: CASSPVLVGEQYF. The CDR3 nucleotides read TGTGCCAGCTCACCAGTCCTAGTGGGCGAGCAGTACTTC.

The chain uses TRBV6-5 and TRBJ2-5; 7 bases align to TRBD1. Trimming cost V 4 bases and J 0 bases; bases outside gene matches: 2. Per germline, CDR1 MNHEY and CDR2 SVGAGI. The CDR3 has 14 residues. The CDR3 nucleotides are TGTGCCAGCAGTTTCGACAGGGACCAAGAGACCCAGTACTTC. As protein: CASSFDRDQETQYF.

The V gene is TRBV5-4, the J gene TRBJ2-5; TRBD2 matches 11 bases. The CDR3 runs 18 residues. Germline values: CDR1 SGHNT, CDR2 YYREEE (reference sequence). With 4 bases clipped from V and 5 bases from J, the junction kept 16 bases outside the gene matches. The CDR3 loop reads CASSLEPGVAGGPETQYF. The CDR3 nucleotides read TGTGCCAGCAGCCTAGAGCCTGGGGTAGCGGGGGGGCCGGAGACCCAGTACTTC.

V is TRBV7-8 and J is TRBJ2-7, with D unclear. Between the trimmed V and J ends, which lost 1 base and 2 bases, there was a span of 9 bases. This CDR3 is 14 amino acids long. CDR1 is SGHVS and CDR2 is FQNEAQ in the germline V gene. The CDR3 loop reads CASSLDTTTYEQYF. The CDR3 region has the DNA TGTGCCAGCAGCTTAGATACCACAACCTACGAGCAGTACTTC. Supplemented by reference TRBV7-8 and TRBJ2-7, the full variable domain reads GAGVSQSPRYKVAKRGQDVALRCDPISGHVSLFWYQQALGQGPEFLTYFQNEAQLDKSGLPSDRFFAERPEGSVSTLKIQRTQQEDSAVYLCASSLDTTTYEQYFGPGTRLTVT.

This chain joins TRBV7-2 and TRBJ2-1; 9 nucleotides line up with TRBD2. This CDR3 is built from 15 residues. The ends lost 3 bases at V and 3 bases at J; junction bases unmatched: 3. From germline, CDR1 is SGHTA and CDR2 FQGNSA. The CDR3: CASSLRGGYYNEQFF. CDR3 nucleotides: TGTGCCAGCAGCTTGCGGGGGGGCTACTACAATGAGCAGTTCTTC.

This chain uses TRBV7-2 with TRBJ2-3; weak D call: TRBD2 (5 bases). Per the germline V gene, CDR1 is SGHTA and CDR2 is FQGNSA. The CDR3 is 14 residues long. V lost 2 bases to trimming and J lost 1 base, with 7 bases between them. The CDR3 bases are TGTGCCAGCAGCTTATGGCGGGGCACAGATACGCAGTATTTT. Protein product: CASSLWRGTDTQYF.

The chain employs TRBV5-6 and TRBJ1-1; no clear D. CDR1 SGHDT and CDR2 YYEEEE come from the germline V gene. Trimming took 4 bases from V and 0 from J, leaving 13 bases between them. The CDR3 contains 15 residues. CDR3 residues: CASSAYSLMNTEAFF. DNA of the CDR3: TGTGCCAGCAGCGCTTACAGCTTGATGAACACTGAAGCTTTCTTT.

The chain carries TRBV7-3 and TRBJ1-3; D is unclear. Germline CDR1 SGHTA, CDR2 FQGTGA. This CDR3 region has 17 residues. Trimming removed 5 bases from V and 2 bases from J, with 19 bases in between. The CDR3 sequence: CASSDGPPHGTGNTIYF. The CDR3 nucleotides read TGTGCCAGCAGCGATGGGCCTCCTCATGGCACTGGAAACACCATATATTTT.

This sequence joins TRBV7-8 and TRBJ1-5; TRBD1 is a possible D gene (6 bases). Germline loops: CDR1 SGHVS, CDR2 FQNEAQ. V lost 1 base and J 6 bases, leaving 16 bases between the germline ends. This CDR3 spans 16 amino acids. The DNA of the CDR3 is TGTGCCAGCAGCTTAGAGGCCAGGGGCGTGGGTCAGCCCCAGCATTTT. This translates into CASSLEARGVGQPQHF.

The chain employs TRBV2 and TRBJ2-1; 10 bases match TRBD2. Germline loops: CDR1 SNHLY, CDR2 FYNNEI. The V gene end was trimmed by 8 bases and the J gene end by 1 base; junction bases not matched to a gene: 20. The CDR3 contains 20 residues. The CDR3 is CASDGPSGGSLTLSYNEQFF. The CDR3 coding sequence is TGTGCCAGCGACGGTCCTAGCGGGGGATCCCTTACCTTATCCTACAATGAGCAGTTCTTC.

This clone was seen only a few times. V gene TRBV6-6 combines with J gene TRBJ1-6, with 8 bases identical to TRBD1. Germline lookup yields CDR1 MNHNY and CDR2 SVGAGI (reference sequence). The CDR3 length is 16 residues. Trimming at V came to 5 bases and at J to 7 bases, leaving 10 bases not matched to a gene. CDR3 in amino acids: CASSKRQGARNSPLHF. CDR3 DNA: TGTGCCAGCAGTAAGCGGCAGGGGGCGCGCAATTCACCCCTCCACTTT.

This chain connects TRBV5-4 to TRBJ2-7; D not resolved. CDR3 size: 15 residues. In germline, CDR1 is SGHNT, CDR2 YYREEE (reference sequence). Trimming stripped 5 bases from V and 0 bases from J, with 15 bases between. The DNA of the CDR3 is TGTGCCAGCAGAAGCACAGAATATCTCTCCTACGAGCAGTACTTC. Translating gives CASRSTEYLSYEQYF.

This clone was seen a handful of times. The chain links TRBV15 to TRBJ1-1; D is possibly TRBD1 (5 bases). The CDR3 covers 14 residues. Trimming stripped 1 base from V and 4 bases from J, with 10 bases between. Germline-derived CDR1 and CDR2 are LNHNV and YYDKDF (reference sequence). The CDR3 DNA reads as TGTGCCACCAGCAGAGGCGTCGGGGGCACTGAAGCTTTCTTT. This gives the protein CATSRGVGGTEAFF.

The genes are TRBV7-9 and TRBJ2-7, with a weak D call TRBD1 (5 bases). This CDR3 region has 15 residues. Germline V gives CDR1 SEHNR, CDR2 FQNEAQ (reference sequence). V dropped 5 bases and J dropped 5 bases, with 19 bases sitting between them. The CDR3 region has the DNA TGTGCCAGCAGCCCTACCCCAGGGTGGGGCGACGAGCAGTACTTC. It encodes CASSPTPGWGDEQYF.

The chain is built from TRBV5-1 and TRBJ2-5, with TRBD2 as a possible D gene (6 bases). CDR3 size: 16 residues. V gave up 4 bases and J gave up 5 bases, with 21 bases separating them. Germline V CDR1 and CDR2: SGHRS, YFSETQ. CDR3 region: CASSPEGSASWETQYF. CDR3 DNA sequence: TGCGCCAGCAGCCCGGAGGGGTCCGCTAGCTGGGAGACCCAGTACTTC.

This chain links TRBV5-1 with TRBJ1-1; tentatively, D is TRBD1 (6 bases). The CDR3 loop spans 15 amino acids. V was clipped by 1 base and J by 0 bases, with 10 bases between them. The germline CDR1 and CDR2 sequences are SGHRS and YFSETQ. The DNA of the CDR3 is TGCGCCAGCAGCTTGACAGGGCCTATGAACACTGAAGCTTTCTTT. It specifies CASSLTGPMNTEAFF. The full variable domain, with the rest looked up from reference TRBV5-1 and TRBJ1-1, is KAGVTQTPRYLIKTRGQQVTLSCSPISGHRSVSWYQQTPGQGLQFLFEYFSETQRNKGNFPGRFSGRQFSNSRSEMNVSTLELGDSALYLCASSLTGPMNTEAFFGQGTRLTVV.

This chain uses TRBV5-6 with TRBJ1-2; 10 positions match TRBD1. The CDR3 is 14 residues long. V shed 3 bases, J shed 8 bases, and the junction held 7 bases outside the gene matches. In germline, CDR1 is SGHDT, CDR2 YYEEEE. CDR3 in DNA: TGTGCCAGCAGCTCCCGGGACAGGGGAGGAGGCTACACCTTC. Translating gives CASSSRDRGGGYTF.

The rearrangement uses TRBV6-1 and TRBJ1-2, with 8 bases matching TRBD1. V lost 4 bases, J lost 6 bases, and 7 bases stayed unmatched. This CDR3 is 14 amino acids long. Germline CDR1 MNHNS, CDR2 SASEGT. DNA of the CDR3: TGTGCCAGCAGTGCGAGGGACAGGCCTAATGGCTACACCTTC. Translation: CASSARDRPNGYTF.

This rearrangement joins TRBV19 to TRBJ2-7, with TRBD2 as a possible D gene (7 bases). This CDR3 has 15 amino acids. Germline CDR1 LNHDA, CDR2 SQIVND (reference sequence). The V end was cut by 2 bases, the J end by 7 bases, with 18 bases between. The CDR3 reads CASSIWGGGSGEQYF. The CDR3 nucleotides read TGTGCCAGTAGTATATGGGGCGGGGGCTCGGGAGAGCAGTACTTC.

This chain joins TRBV7-9 and TRBJ2-5, with 7 nucleotides matching TRBD2. The CDR3 has 16 amino acids. Germline trimming cut 6 bases from V and 3 bases from J; bases unmatched to any gene: 13. Germline assignment: CDR1 SEHNR and CDR2 FQNEAQ (reference sequence). As DNA, the CDR3 is TGTGCCAGCAGTCGGCCCAGCGGGAATAAGAAAGAGACCCAGTACTTC. Its translation: CASSRPSGNKKETQYF. Complete variable domain (other parts from reference TRBV7-9 and TRBJ2-5): DTGVSQNPRHKITKRGQNVTFRCDPISEHNRLYWYRQTLGQGPEFLTYFQNEAQLEKSRLLSDRFSAERPKGSFSTLEIQRTEQGDSAMYLCASSRPSGNKKETQYFGPGTRLLVL.